This T cell receptor (beta chain) was observed in a study of blood T cell repertoires in COVID-19. Across the whole study: Acute-phase and convalescent COVID-19 samples originated in the United States, Italy and Spain. T cells, B-cell-depleted T cells, or PBMCs provided the cDNA or gDNA that served as material.

V lost 11 bases to trimming and J lost 7 bases, with 14 bases between them. The CDR3 loop spans 12 amino acids. CDR1 and CDR2 (germline): MNHEY, SVGAGI. Per the study methods: Amplification of reference gene primers was used by the study to estimate nucleated cell counts. Repertoires were generated with immunoSEQ multiplex PCR, while TCRdb's copy carries only in-frame clones and drops some. V and J calls and clone size follow that table, whereas D and trimming were derived from the DNA. The data show a few hundred thousand clones, 86% seen once. This clone was observed once. Sequencing was performed on peripheral blood. V gene TRBV6-5 combines with J gene TRBJ2-2, with a tentative D call TRBD2 (5 bases). The TCR originated in a man older than 75 with acute or convalescent COVID-19. The CDR3 loop reads CAGAEGGGELFF. As DNA, the CDR3 is TGTGCCGGAGCTGAAGGAGGCGGGGAGCTGTTTTTT.